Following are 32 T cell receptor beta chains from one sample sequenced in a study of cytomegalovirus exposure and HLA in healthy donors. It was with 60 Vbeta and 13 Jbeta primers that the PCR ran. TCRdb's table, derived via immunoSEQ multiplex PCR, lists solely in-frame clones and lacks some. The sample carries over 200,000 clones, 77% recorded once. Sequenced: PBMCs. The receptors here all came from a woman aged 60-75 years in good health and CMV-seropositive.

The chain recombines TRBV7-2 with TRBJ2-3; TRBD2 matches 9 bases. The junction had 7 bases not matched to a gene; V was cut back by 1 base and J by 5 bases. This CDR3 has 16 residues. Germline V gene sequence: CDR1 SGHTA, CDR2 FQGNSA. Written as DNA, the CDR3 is TGTGCCAGCAGCTTAGAGGTGTCGCGGGGGGGAGATACGCAGTATTTT. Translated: CASSLEVSRGGDTQYF.

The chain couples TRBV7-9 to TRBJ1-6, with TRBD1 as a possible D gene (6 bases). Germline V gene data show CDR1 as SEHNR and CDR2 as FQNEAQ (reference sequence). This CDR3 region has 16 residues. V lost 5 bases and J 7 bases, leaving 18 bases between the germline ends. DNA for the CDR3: TGTGCCAGCAGCCACAGGGACGGACTCCAAAATTCACCCCTCCACTTT. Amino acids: CASSHRDGLQNSPLHF.

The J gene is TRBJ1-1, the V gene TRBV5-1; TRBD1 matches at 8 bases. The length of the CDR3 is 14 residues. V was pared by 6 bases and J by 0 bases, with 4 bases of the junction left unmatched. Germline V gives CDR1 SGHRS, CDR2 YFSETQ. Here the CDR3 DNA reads TGCGCCAGCACCCGGACAGGGATGAACACTGAAGCTTTCTTT. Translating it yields CASTRTGMNTEAFF.

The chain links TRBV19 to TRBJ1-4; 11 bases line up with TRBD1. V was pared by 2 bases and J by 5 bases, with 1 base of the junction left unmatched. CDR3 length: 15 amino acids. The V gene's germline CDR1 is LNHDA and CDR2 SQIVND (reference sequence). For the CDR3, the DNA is TGTGCCAGTAGTATACGGACAGGGGGCAATGAAAAACTGTTTTTT. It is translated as CASSIRTGGNEKLFF. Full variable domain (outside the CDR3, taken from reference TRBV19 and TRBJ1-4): DGGITQSPKYLFRKEGQNVTLSCEQNLNHDAMYWYRQDPGQGLRLIYYSQIVNDFQKGDIAEGYSVSREKKESFPLTVTSAQKNPTAFYLCASSIRTGGNEKLFFGSGTQLSVL.

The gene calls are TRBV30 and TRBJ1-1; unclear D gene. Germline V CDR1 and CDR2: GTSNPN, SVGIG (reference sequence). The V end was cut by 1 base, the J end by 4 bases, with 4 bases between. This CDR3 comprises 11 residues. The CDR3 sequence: CAWSASTEAFF. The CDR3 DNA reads TGTGCCTGGAGTGCATCCACTGAAGCTTTCTTT. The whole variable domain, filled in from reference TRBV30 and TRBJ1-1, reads SQTIHQWPATLVQPVGSPLSLECTVEGTSNPNLYWYRQAAGRGLQLLFYSVGIGQISSEVPQNLSASRPQDRQFILSSKKLLLSDSGFYLCAWSASTEAFFGQGTRLTVV.

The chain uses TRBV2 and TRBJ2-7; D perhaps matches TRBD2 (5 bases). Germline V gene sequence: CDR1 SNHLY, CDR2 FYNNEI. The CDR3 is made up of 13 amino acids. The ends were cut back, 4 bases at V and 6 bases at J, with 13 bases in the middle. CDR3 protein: CASSVAEEVEQYF. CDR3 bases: TGTGCCAGCAGTGTAGCCGAGGAGGTCGAGCAGTACTTC.

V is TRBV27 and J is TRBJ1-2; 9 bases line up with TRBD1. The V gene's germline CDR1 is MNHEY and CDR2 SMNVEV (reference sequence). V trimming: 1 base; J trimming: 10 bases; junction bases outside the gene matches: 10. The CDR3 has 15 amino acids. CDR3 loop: CASSLWGTGSLDYTF. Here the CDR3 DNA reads TGTGCCAGCAGTTTATGGGGGACAGGGAGCCTCGACTACACCTTC.

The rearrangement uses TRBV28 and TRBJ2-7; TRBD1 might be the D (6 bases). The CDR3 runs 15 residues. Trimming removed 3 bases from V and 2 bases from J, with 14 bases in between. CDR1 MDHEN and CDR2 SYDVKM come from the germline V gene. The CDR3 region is CASSLLGQDPYEQYF. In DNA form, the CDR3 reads TGTGCCAGCAGTTTGTTGGGACAAGACCCCTACGAGCAGTACTTC.

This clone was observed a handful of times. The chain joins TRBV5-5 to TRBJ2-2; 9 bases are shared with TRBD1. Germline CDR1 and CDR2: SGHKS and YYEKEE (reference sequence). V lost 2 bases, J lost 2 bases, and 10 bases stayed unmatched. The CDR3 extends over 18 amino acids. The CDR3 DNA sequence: TGTGCCAGCAGCTTTCGGGTTCGGACAGGGGTTAACACCGGGGAGCTGTTTTTT. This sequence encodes CASSFRVRTGVNTGELFF. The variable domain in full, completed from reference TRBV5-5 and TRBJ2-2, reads DAGVTQSPTHLIKTRGQQVTLRCSPISGHKSVSWYQQVLGQGPQFIFQYYEKEERGRGNFPDRFSARQFPNYSSELNVNALLLGDSALYLCASSFRVRTGVNTGELFFGEGSRLTVL.

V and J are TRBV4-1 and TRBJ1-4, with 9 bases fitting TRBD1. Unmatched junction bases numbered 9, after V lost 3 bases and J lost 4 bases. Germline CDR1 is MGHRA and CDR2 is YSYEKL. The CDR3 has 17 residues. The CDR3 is CASSQTDRGLSNEKLFF. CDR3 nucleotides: TGCGCCAGCAGCCAGACGGACAGGGGATTAAGTAATGAAAAACTGTTTTTT.

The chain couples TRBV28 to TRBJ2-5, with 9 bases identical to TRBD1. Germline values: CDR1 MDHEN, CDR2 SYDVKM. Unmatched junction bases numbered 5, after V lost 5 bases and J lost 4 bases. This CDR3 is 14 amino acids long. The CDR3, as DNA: TGTGCCAGCAGTCCATCGACAGGGGGAGAGACCCAGTACTTC. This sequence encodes CASSPSTGGETQYF.

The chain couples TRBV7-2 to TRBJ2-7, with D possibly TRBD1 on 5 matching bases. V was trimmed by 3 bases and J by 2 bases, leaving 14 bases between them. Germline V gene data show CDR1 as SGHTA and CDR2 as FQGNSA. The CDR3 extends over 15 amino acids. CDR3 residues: CASSFDSPNPYEQYF. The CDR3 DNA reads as TGTGCCAGCAGCTTTGACAGTCCCAATCCCTACGAGCAGTACTTC.

CDR3 nucleotides: TGTGCCAGCAGCCCAGGGGACAGGGGCCAGCTACTGCATTTT. This encodes CASSPGDRGQLLHF. V and J are TRBV6-5 and TRBJ1-5; 10 bases line up with TRBD1. J lost 15 bases, V lost 6 bases, and 14 bases had no gene match. Germline loops: CDR1 MNHEY, CDR2 SVGAGI. The CDR3 length is 14 residues.

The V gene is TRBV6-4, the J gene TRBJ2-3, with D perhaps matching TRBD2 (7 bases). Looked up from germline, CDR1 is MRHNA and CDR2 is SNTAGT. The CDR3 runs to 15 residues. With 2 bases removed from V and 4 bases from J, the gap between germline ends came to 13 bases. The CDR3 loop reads CASSDRGANADTQYF. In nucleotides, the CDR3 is TGTGCCAGCAGTGACCGGGGGGCGAACGCAGATACGCAGTATTTT.

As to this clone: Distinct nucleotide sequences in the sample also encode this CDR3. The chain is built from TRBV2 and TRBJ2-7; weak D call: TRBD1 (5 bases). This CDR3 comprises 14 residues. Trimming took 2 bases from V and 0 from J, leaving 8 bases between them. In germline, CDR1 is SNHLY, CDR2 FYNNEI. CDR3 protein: CASSEQGSSYEQYF. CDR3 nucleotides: TGTGCCAGCAGTGAACAGGGCAGCTCCTACGAGCAGTACTTC.

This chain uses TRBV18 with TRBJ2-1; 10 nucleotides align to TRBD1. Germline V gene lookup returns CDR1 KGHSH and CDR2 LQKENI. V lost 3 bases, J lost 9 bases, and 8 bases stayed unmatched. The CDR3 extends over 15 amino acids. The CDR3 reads CASSPSGQGISEQFF. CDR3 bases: TGTGCCAGCTCACCGTCGGGACAGGGGATCAGTGAGCAGTTCTTC.

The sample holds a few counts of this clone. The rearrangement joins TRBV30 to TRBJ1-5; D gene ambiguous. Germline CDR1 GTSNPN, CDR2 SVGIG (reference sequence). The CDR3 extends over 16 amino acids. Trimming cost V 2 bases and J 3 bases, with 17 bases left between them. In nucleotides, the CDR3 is TGTGCCTGGAGTCCTCGCCTCGGGTCCATCAATCAGCCCCAGCATTTT. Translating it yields CAWSPRLGSINQPQHF.

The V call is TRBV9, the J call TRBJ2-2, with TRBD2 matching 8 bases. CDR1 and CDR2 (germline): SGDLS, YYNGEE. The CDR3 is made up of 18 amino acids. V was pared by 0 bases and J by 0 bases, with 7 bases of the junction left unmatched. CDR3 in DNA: TGTGCCAGCAGCGTAGGTGGTAGCGGGGTTACGAACACCGGGGAGCTGTTTTTT. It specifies CASSVGGSGVTNTGELFF.

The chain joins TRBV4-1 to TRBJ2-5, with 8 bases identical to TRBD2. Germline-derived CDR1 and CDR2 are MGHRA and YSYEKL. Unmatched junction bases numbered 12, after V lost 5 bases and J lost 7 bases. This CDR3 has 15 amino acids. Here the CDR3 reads CASSRSGGQSGTQYF. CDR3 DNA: TGCGCCAGCAGCAGAAGCGGGGGCCAATCAGGGACCCAGTACTTC.

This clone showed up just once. CDR3 in amino acids: CASTEGTNLGYEQYF. The CDR3 DNA reads TGTGCCAGCACAGAAGGGACAAATTTAGGCTACGAGCAGTACTTC. The V and J genes are TRBV6-5 and TRBJ2-7; TRBD1 is a possible D gene (6 bases). The CDR3 totals 15 residues. The germline V gene encodes CDR1 MNHEY and CDR2 SVGAGI. V was pared by 7 bases and J by 3 bases, with 19 bases between.

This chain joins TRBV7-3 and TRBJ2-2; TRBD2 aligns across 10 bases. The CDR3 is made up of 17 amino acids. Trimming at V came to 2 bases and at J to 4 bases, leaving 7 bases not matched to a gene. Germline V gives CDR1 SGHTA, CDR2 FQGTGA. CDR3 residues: CASSLDPAGGATGELFF. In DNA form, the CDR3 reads TGTGCCAGCAGCTTAGACCCAGCGGGGGGGGCCACCGGGGAGCTGTTTTTT. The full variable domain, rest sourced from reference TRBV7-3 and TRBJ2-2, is GAGVSQTPSNKVTEKGKYVELRCDPISGHTALYWYRQSLGQGPEFLIYFQGTGAADDSGLPNDRFFAVRPEGSVSTLKIQRTERGDSAVYLCASSLDPAGGATGELFFGEGSRLTVL.

The DNA for the CDR3 is TGTGCCAGCAGTGAATACAGGACCTACGAGCAGTACTTC. It yields the protein CASSEYRTYEQYF. The J gene is TRBJ2-7, the V gene TRBV25-1; no firm D call. The CDR3 runs to 13 residues. Germline CDR1 reads MGHDK; CDR2 reads SYGVNS. V dropped 0 bases and J dropped 2 bases, with 5 bases sitting between them.

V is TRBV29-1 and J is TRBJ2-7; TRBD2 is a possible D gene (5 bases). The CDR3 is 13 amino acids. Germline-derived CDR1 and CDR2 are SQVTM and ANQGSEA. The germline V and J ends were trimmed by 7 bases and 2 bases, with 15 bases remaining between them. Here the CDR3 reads CSASRGFAYEQYF. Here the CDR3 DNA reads TGCAGCGCCTCCAGAGGGTTTGCCTACGAGCAGTACTTC.

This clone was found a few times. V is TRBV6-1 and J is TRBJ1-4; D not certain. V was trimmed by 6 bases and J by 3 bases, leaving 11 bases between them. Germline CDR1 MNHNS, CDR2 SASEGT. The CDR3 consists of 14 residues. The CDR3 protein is CASSPPGSNEKLFF. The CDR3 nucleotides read TGTGCCAGCAGCCCCCCGGGATCTAATGAAAAACTGTTTTTT.

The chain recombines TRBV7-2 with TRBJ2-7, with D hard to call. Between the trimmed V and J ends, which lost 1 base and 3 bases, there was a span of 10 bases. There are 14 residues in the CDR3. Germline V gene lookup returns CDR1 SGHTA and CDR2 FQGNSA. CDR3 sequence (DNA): TGTGCCAGCAGCTTAGGGCTGACTCGCTACGAGCAGTACTTC. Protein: CASSLGLTRYEQYF.

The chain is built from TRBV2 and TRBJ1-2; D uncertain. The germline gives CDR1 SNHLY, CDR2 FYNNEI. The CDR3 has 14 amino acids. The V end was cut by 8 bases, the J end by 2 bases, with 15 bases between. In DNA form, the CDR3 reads TGTGCCAGCGCCCCCCGGGGAGGAAACTATGGCTACACCTTC. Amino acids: CASAPRGGNYGYTF.

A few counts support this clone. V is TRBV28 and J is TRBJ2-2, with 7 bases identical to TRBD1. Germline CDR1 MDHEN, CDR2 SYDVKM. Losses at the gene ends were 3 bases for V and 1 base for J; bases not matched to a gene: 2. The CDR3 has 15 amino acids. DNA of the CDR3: TGTGCCAGCAGTTTGGGGACAGAGAACACCGGGGAGCTGTTTTTT. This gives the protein CASSLGTENTGELFF.

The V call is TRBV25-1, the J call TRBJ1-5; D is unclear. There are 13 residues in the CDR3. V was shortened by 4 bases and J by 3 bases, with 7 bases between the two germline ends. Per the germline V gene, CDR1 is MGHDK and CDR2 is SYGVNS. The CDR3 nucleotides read TGTGCCAGCAGTGCTACTTCCAATCAGCCCCAGCATTTT. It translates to CASSATSNQPQHF.

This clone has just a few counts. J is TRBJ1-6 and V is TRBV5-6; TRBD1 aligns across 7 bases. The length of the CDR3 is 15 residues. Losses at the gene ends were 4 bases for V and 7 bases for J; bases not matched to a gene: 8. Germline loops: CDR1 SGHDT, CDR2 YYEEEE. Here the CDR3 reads CASSRGPKGNSPLHF. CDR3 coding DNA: TGTGCCAGCAGCAGGGGGCCCAAGGGGAATTCACCCCTCCACTTT.

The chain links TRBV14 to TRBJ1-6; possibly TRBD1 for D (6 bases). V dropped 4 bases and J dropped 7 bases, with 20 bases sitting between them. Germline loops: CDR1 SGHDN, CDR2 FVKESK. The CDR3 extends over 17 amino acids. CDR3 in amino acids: CASSPRGGGVWNSPLHF. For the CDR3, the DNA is TGTGCCAGCAGCCCAAGGGGGGGAGGGGTGTGGAATTCACCCCTCCACTTT.

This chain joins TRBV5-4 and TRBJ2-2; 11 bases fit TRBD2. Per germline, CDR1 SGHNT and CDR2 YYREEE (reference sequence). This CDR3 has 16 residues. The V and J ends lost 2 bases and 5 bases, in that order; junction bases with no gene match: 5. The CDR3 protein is CASSFRGLAVTGELFF. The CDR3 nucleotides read TGTGCCAGCAGCTTTAGGGGACTAGCGGTGACCGGGGAGCTGTTTTTT.

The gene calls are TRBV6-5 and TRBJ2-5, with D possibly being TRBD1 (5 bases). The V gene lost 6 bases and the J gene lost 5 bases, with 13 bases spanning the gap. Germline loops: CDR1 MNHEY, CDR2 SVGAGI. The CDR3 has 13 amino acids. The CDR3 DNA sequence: TGTGCCAGCAGGAAGGGGTCCTGGGAGACCCAGTACTTC. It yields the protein CASRKGSWETQYF.